This TCR beta chain was found in a study of shared clonotypes between healthy human individuals. Findings of the study overall: Across subsets, estimated richness was generally greater for naive than for memory populations.

This CDR3 comprises 15 residues. Trimming cost V 1 base and J 0 bases, with 9 bases left between them. Germline V CDR1 and CDR2: MNHEY, SVGAGI. TCRdb keeps only in-frame clones here, not all; method: immunoSEQ multiplex PCR. The table includes some 2.1 million clones, over 85% detected once. Naive CD8 cells lacked CD45RO, underwent positive selection for CCR7 and left out terminally differentiated effector memory CD45RA+ cells. A remark on this clone: Its antigen is not identified. Other DNA sequences of this sample code for an identical CDR3.

The sequence was obtained from a man younger than 35 in good health. Some clones in this sample may be carry-over from other donors' samples. This chain connects TRBV6-5 to TRBJ1-1; D possibly corresponds to TRBD1 (5 bases). Sequenced sample: naive CD8+ T cells from PBMCs. CDR3 sequence: CASSYWGSLNTEAFF. CDR3 DNA: TGTGCCAGCAGTTACTGGGGCAGCTTGAACACTGAAGCTTTCTTT.